This T cell receptor (beta chain) is from a study of STAT5B mutations in CD4+ large granular lymphocyte leukemia (dated by TCRdb to between 2022 and 2023). Regarding the complete study: Among the healthy controls, the CDR3 'QG' motif was associated with a particular HLA allele. The purity of purified fractions was confirmed by flow cytometry on FACSCanto II or FACSVerse to exceed 95% among lymphocytes. TCRbeta repertoires of CD4+ T-cell large granular lymphocyte leukemia patients were compared with those of healthy blood donors.

Overall results and qualifications from the work: TRBV06-family usage was enriched among the top patient clones (8/27) compared with healthy controls (2/35). Each patient's main leukemic clonotypes were private, but approximately 23% of these clonotypes showed up at low frequency in the non-leukemic repertoires of other patients. CD4-sorted patient repertoires appeared more clonal than healthy CD4+ repertoires, and this difference persisted after removing the putative leukemic clones. The data were not HLA-matched, and the relatively small sample size could explain the higher clonality seen in CD4+ compared with CD8+ T-LGLL.

TCRbeta rearrangements were sequenced from genomic DNA using the immunoSEQ assay at survey resolution. On the authors' methods: In the TCR sequencing data, the lowest productive clonotype frequency that could be detected was 2.59 x 10-5. Only productive TCRbeta rearrangements, meaning sequences that were complete and in-frame, were kept for the analyses. Simpson clonality, calculated in the immunoSEQ Analyzer version 3.0, was used as the measure of sample clonality. Clones were categorized by frequency as very rare, small, medium, large (1-20%) or hyperexpanded (>20%). Generation probabilities were estimated with OLGA 1.2.3, V-gene circos plots were generated with VDJtools, specificities were searched for in VDJdb, and CDR3 motifs were identified with GLIPH. The table comes from immuneACCESS by way of TCRdb, which keeps in-frame sequences with V and J called. Part of the clones is missing from these tables; in studies checked, under half for an unresolved V gene and the rest for unknown reasons. That table is the source of V, J and clone size, and D and trimming were worked out from the DNA. The sample data list around 30,000 clones, and over 60% of these were observed just once. More than 2% of the sample is held by the ten biggest clonotypes.

The CDR3 has 13 amino acids, counting the end cysteine and phenylalanine. The read is trimmed to its CDR3 DNA, 39 bases read in frame from base 1. CDR1 is given as SNHLY and CDR2 as FYNNEI, both from the germline V gene. V drops 4 bases and J drops 4 bases, leaving 8 bases in between. This clone was counted only a few times. The specificity of this receptor is unknown. Base-call qualities are not available, and no considerably larger clone is one nucleotide away. The healthy control group was made up of more than 35 blood donors, and the Finnish Red Cross blood service supplied their buffy coats. All TCR-sequenced material derived from peripheral blood: patient blood samples and healthy donor buffy coats. Peripheral blood mononuclear cells were isolated by Ficoll-Hypaque gradient centrifugation. Magnetic purification was used to isolate CD4+ cells from the buffy coats of the healthy controls. The Gentra Puregene Cell and Tissue kit was used for genomic DNA extraction, and quantification was performed on a Qubit 2.0 fluorometer.

The sample was CD4+ T cells from blood buffy coats. The rearrangement joined TRBV2 to TRBJ1-5, with a tentative D gene TRBD1 over 5 matching bases. The clonotype comes from a human donor in good health. The DNA is TGTGCCAGCAGTGGACAGAAAAATCAGCCCCAGCATTTT. The resulting protein is CASSGQKNQPQHF.